This T cell receptor beta chain stems from a study of T cell repertoires in ileal Crohn's disease. Study as a whole: At surgery, under 40% of patients smoked, with median disease duration 7.9 years.

On this clone: Its specificity is not known.

Germline V CDR1 and CDR2: MNHEY, SVGAGI. V was pared by 4 bases and J by 5 bases, with 9 bases between. There are 13 residues in the CDR3. Overall study findings and caveats: Endoscopic recurrence occurred in every patient whose clonality exceeded 26.8%. Active smokers at surgery had more clonal expansions than non-smokers.

Profiled with immunoSEQ multiplex PCR; TCRdb holds only in-frame clones, not every one. This sample has about 17,000 clones; less than 65% occur once, and the top ten carry less than 7.5%. Sequencing was carried out using ileal tissue. The chain recombines TRBV6-5 with TRBJ1-5; TRBD1 might be the D (5 bases). This TCR was sampled from an adult with Crohn's disease. In DNA, the CDR3 is TGTGCCAGCAGTTTGCAGGGCCATCAGCCCCAGCATTTT. Its protein is CASSLQGHQPQHF.